The 24 T cell receptor beta chains listed next were all sequenced from one sample in a study of blood T cell repertoires in COVID-19. Sequencing used immunoSEQ multiplex PCR; TCRdb keeps in-frame clones, though not all of them. The sample lists more than 300,000 clones, 86% occurring once. Specimen: PBMCs or T cells enriched from blood (not recorded which). These receptors originate from a woman between 18 and 30 years old who had recovered from COVID-19.

The chain uses TRBV18 and TRBJ1-3; TRBD1 might be the D (6 bases). Germline V gene data show CDR1 as KGHSH and CDR2 as LQKENI. V was shortened by 2 bases and J by 4 bases, with 6 bases between the two germline ends. This CDR3 contains 13 residues. CDR3 coding DNA: TGTGCCAGCTCACCAGACAGGGGAAACACCATATATTTT. Its translation: CASSPDRGNTIYF.

The rearrangement joins TRBV27 to TRBJ2-3, with D perhaps matching TRBD1 (6 bases). The CDR3 runs to 16 residues. With 6 bases removed from V and 0 bases from J, the gap between germline ends came to 16 bases. Germline assignment: CDR1 MNHEY and CDR2 SMNVEV (reference sequence). The CDR3 coding sequence is TGTGCCAGCAGGCCAATAGGACAGTCTAGCACAGATACGCAGTATTTT. Translated, it gives CASRPIGQSSTDTQYF.

Concerning this clone: This same CDR3 is encoded by further DNA sequences in the sample. The CDR3 sequence: CASSLDSLGNQPQHF. The CDR3 DNA is TGTGCCAGCAGCCTTGACAGTTTGGGCAATCAGCCCCAGCATTTT. The rearrangement joins TRBV7-8 to TRBJ1-5, with D tentatively TRBD1 (5 bases). The CDR3 runs to 15 residues. Germline V gives CDR1 SGHVS, CDR2 FQNEAQ. V was trimmed by 5 bases and J by 2 bases, leaving 13 bases between them.

The chain recombines TRBV14 with TRBJ2-7, with 7 bases fitting TRBD1. The germline V gene has CDR1 SGHDN and CDR2 FVKESK. V shed 1 base and J 0 bases; nucleotides not matched to a gene: 6. CDR3 size: 16 residues. This chain's CDR3 is CASSQGKGTVSYEQYF. The CDR3 bases are TGTGCCAGCAGCCAAGGGAAAGGGACAGTCTCCTACGAGCAGTACTTC.

The chain carries TRBV4-1 and TRBJ2-3; 7 bases fit TRBD2. The CDR3 has 17 residues. Germline loops: CDR1 MGHRA, CDR2 YSYEKL. Trimming removed 3 bases from V and 4 bases from J; junction bases left unmatched: 13. CDR3 bases: TGCGCCAGCAGCCATCCCTCTAGCGGACGATGGGCAGATACGCAGTATTTT. It specifies CASSHPSSGRWADTQYF.

The chain couples TRBV6-5 to TRBJ1-1; D perhaps matches TRBD1 (6 bases). This CDR3 comprises 14 residues. From germline, CDR1 is MNHEY and CDR2 SVGAGI. The ends were cut back, 5 bases at V and 1 base at J, with 11 bases in the middle. The CDR3 region is CASSTRGSNTEAFF. In DNA, the CDR3 is TGTGCCAGCAGTACCAGGGGATCGAACACTGAAGCTTTCTTT.

The CDR3 spells CASSIGQVLTF. In DNA form, the CDR3 reads TGTGCCAGTAGTATAGGTCAGGTCCTGACTTTC. The V gene is TRBV19, the J gene TRBJ2-6; D remains ambiguous. CDR3 length: 11 residues. Germline V gives CDR1 LNHDA, CDR2 SQIVND (reference sequence). Trimming pared 1 base from V and 13 bases from J, leaving 5 bases between.

V and J are TRBV27 and TRBJ1-6, with D tentatively TRBD1 (6 bases). Germline assignment: CDR1 MNHEY and CDR2 SMNVEV (reference sequence). Trimming took off 10 bases at V and 14 bases at J, with 21 bases between the two ends. This CDR3 is built from 13 residues. The CDR3 protein is CATSNLGAPTLHF. DNA of the CDR3: TGTGCCACCTCCAACCTGGGGGCCCCAACCCTCCACTTT.

The chain employs TRBV3-1 (or the pseudogene TRBV3-2) and TRBJ1-1, with a possible D match to TRBD1 (5 bases). From germline, CDR1 is LGHDT and CDR2 YNNKEL (reference sequence). V was clipped by 2 bases and J by 1 base, with 8 bases between them. This CDR3 comprises 14 residues. In DNA form, the CDR3 reads TGTGCCAGCAGCCAACCCGGGGGGAACACTGAAGCTTTCTTT. Residues: CASSQPGGNTEAFF.

In nucleotides, the CDR3 is TGTGCCAGCAGCTTCAGCGGGAGCAACACCGGGGAGCTGTTTTTT. Its translation: CASSFSGSNTGELFF. The chain carries TRBV11-2 and TRBJ2-2; TRBD2 aligns across 8 bases. Germline V gene data show CDR1 as SGHAT and CDR2 as FQNNGV. The ends lost 3 bases at V and 2 bases at J; junction bases unmatched: 2. The CDR3 has 15 amino acids.

This chain joins TRBV5-4 and TRBJ1-5, with a weak D call TRBD1 (5 bases). Germline CDR1 and CDR2: SGHNT and YYREEE (reference sequence). V was trimmed by 1 base and J by 5 bases, leaving 10 bases between them. The CDR3 runs 14 residues. CDR3 DNA sequence: TGTGCCAGCAGCTTGAGGGGCGGGGATCAGCCCCAGCATTTT. This gives the protein CASSLRGGDQPQHF.

The chain employs TRBV6-4 and TRBJ2-4, with TRBD1 as a possible D gene (6 bases). The germline gives CDR1 MRHNA, CDR2 SNTAGT. This CDR3 has 15 residues. V dropped 6 bases and J dropped 0 bases, with 12 bases sitting between them. The CDR3 nucleotides are TGTGCCAGCAGCCCCAGGGGTCTAGCCAAAAACATTCAGTACTTC. Translation: CASSPRGLAKNIQYF.

This clone has just one count. This chain links TRBV5-1 with TRBJ2-3, with 8 bases aligning to TRBD2. Trimming at V came to 5 bases and at J to 6 bases, leaving 8 bases not matched to a gene. The V gene's germline CDR1 is SGHRS and CDR2 YFSETQ. The CDR3 has 14 amino acids. CDR3 nucleotide sequence: TGCGCCAGCAGTAAAACGGGAGGGGAGGATACGCAGTATTTT. Protein product: CASSKTGGEDTQYF.

This clone occurred once. V gene TRBV5-4 combines with J gene TRBJ2-7; TRBD2 agrees at 8 bases. The CDR3 is 15 amino acids. CDR1 is SGHNT, CDR2 YYREEE, per germline (reference sequence). The V gene end was trimmed by 0 bases and the J gene end by 6 bases; junction bases not matched to a gene: 8. The CDR3 region is CASSLGTGTSSEQYF. The CDR3 region has the DNA TGTGCCAGCAGCTTGGGAACCGGGACTAGTAGCGAGCAGTACTTC.

The rearrangement joins TRBV9 to TRBJ1-1, with 7 bases that match TRBD1. CDR1 SGDLS and CDR2 YYNGEE come from the germline V gene. This CDR3 has 13 residues. The V segment lost 5 bases and the J segment 5 bases; nucleotides outside the gene matches: 6. CDR3 sequence: CASRGGIGTEAFF. The CDR3 coding sequence is TGTGCCAGCAGAGGGGGCATCGGGACTGAAGCTTTCTTT.

The chain links TRBV6-5 to TRBJ1-6; tentative D call: TRBD1 (5 bases). Trimming removed 6 bases from V and 7 bases from J, with 13 bases in between. Germline values: CDR1 MNHEY, CDR2 SVGAGI. There are 14 residues in the CDR3. The CDR3 DNA reads TGTGCCAGCAGGGAGGGGACGGAGAATTCACCCCTCCACTTT. The encoded protein is CASREGTENSPLHF.

The chain has TRBV5-1 and TRBJ2-7; D is possibly TRBD1 (5 bases). This CDR3 comprises 15 residues. V was clipped by 2 bases and J by 2 bases, with 14 bases between them. Germline values: CDR1 SGHRS, CDR2 YFSETQ. The CDR3 protein is CASSLRSQGTYEQYF. The CDR3 DNA is TGCGCCAGCAGCTTACGGAGTCAGGGAACCTACGAGCAGTACTTC.

The chain has TRBV18 and TRBJ2-7; 8 bases line up with TRBD1. Germline assignment: CDR1 KGHSH and CDR2 LQKENI. This CDR3 region has 14 residues. V gave up 4 bases and J gave up 3 bases; unmatched junction bases: 5. The CDR3 reads CASSRRQGLYEQYF. The CDR3, as DNA: TGTGCCAGCTCACGCCGACAGGGGCTCTACGAGCAGTACTTC.

The rearrangement joins TRBV30 to TRBJ1-2, with unresolved D. The V gene's germline CDR1 is GTSNPN and CDR2 SVGIG (reference sequence). The V end lost 0 bases, the J end lost 5 bases, and 10 bases lay between the germline ends. This CDR3 is built from 13 residues. This chain's CDR3 is CAWSVQLSYGYTF. The CDR3 region has the DNA TGTGCCTGGAGTGTACAGCTCAGTTATGGCTACACCTTC.

The chain uses TRBV28 and TRBJ1-1; TRBD1 matches 9 bases. V shed 1 base and J 5 bases; nucleotides not matched to a gene: 5. The CDR3 extends over 15 amino acids. Looked up from germline, CDR1 is MDHEN and CDR2 is SYDVKM. The CDR3 sequence: CASSLYRDRVTEAFF. The CDR3 bases are TGTGCCAGCAGTTTATATAGGGACAGGGTGACTGAAGCTTTCTTT.

This clone showed up just once. V gene TRBV18 combines with J gene TRBJ1-6, with D uncertain. Trimming took 0 bases from V and 11 from J, leaving 17 bases between them. This CDR3 has 16 amino acids. Germline loops: CDR1 KGHSH, CDR2 LQKENI. CDR3 protein: CASSPPGSQTGTPLHF. In nucleotides, the CDR3 is TGTGCCAGCTCACCACCGGGATCCCAAACCGGGACACCCCTCCACTTT.

The CDR3: CASSRDRASGANVLTF. CDR3 DNA: TGCGCCAGCAGCAGGGACAGGGCCTCGGGGGCCAACGTCCTGACTTTC. This chain uses TRBV5-1 with TRBJ2-6, with TRBD1 identical over 9 bases. The length of the CDR3 is 16 residues. V was clipped by 4 bases and J by 4 bases; unmatched bases: 6. Per the germline V gene, CDR1 is SGHRS and CDR2 is YFSETQ.

This clone was counted a single time. The chain is built from TRBV10-3 and TRBJ1-3; tentatively, D is TRBD1 (6 bases). There are 18 residues in the CDR3. V was pared by 4 bases and J by 0 bases, with 19 bases between. In germline, CDR1 is ENHRY, CDR2 SYGVKD. CDR3 sequence: CAISGSYRDTLSGNTIYF. The CDR3 bases are TGTGCCATCAGTGGGAGTTACCGGGACACACTCTCTGGAAACACCATATATTTT.

This clone was detected only once. The genes are TRBV19 and TRBJ2-6, with D perhaps matching TRBD1 (6 bases). The V end was cut by 6 bases, the J end by 0 bases, with 9 bases between. CDR3 size: 15 residues. Germline loops: CDR1 LNHDA, CDR2 SQIVND (reference sequence). The CDR3 loop reads CASRPGDSGANVLTF. CDR3 bases: TGTGCCAGTAGGCCAGGGGACTCTGGGGCCAACGTCCTGACTTTC.